This T cell receptor beta chain came from a study of T cells in women clearing cervical HPV infection. The V end was cut by 7 bases, the J end by 4 bases, with 14 bases between. Germline CDR1 and CDR2: LGHNT and FRNRAP. The CDR3 loop spans 14 amino acids. Produced via immunoSEQ multiplex PCR; TCRdb's table is partial and in-frame only. Its listing shows over 25,000 clones. A word on this clone: From the germline J gene comes the end of the CDR3, since the read stops 3 residues before it.

The rearrangement links TRBV12-5 to TRBJ1-3; D is unclear. The receptor was derived from a woman aged 18 to 75 with a cervical HPV16 infection that either progressed to CIN3+ or cleared (not recorded which). Material: blood buffy coat. CDR3 DNA, as far as it was read: TGTGCTAGTGCCCCGCGGATTGCGGGAAACACC. Protein: CASAPRIAGNT. The entire CDR3 protein is CASAPRIAGNTIYF.